This paragraph reports one T cell receptor beta chain. This clonotype showed up just a few times. Its specific antigen is unknown. Qualities for individual bases were not recorded, and no much larger clone is one base off. CDR1 and CDR2 are read off the germline V gene as SQVTM and ANQGSEA. Trimming removed 6 bases from V and 0 bases from J; the gene matches leave 4 bases unexplained. Counted from cysteine to phenylalanine, this CDR3 has 13 amino acids. The retained sequence is limited to the CDR3, 39 bases, with the frame set at the first base. These data are taken from a study of blood T cells in healthy people across ages (dated by TCRdb to between 2015 and 2017). Some background on the complete study: In model experiments, roughly one uniquely barcoded TCR beta cDNA molecule per two T cells was captured by template switching. Four age groups were formed from the donors: young (average approximately 17 years), middle-aged (approximately 40), aged (about 62) and long-lived (approximately 78). Age-related changes in TCR beta repertoire diversity were measured in the study by deep sequencing normalized with unique cDNA molecular identifiers. Donors of different ages were randomly distributed across sequencing lanes to avoid experimental bias. For two donors (one aged 18 to 30 and one aged 80 or older), the study analyzed two additional independent replicas of 1 million unique cDNA reads from the same blood draw.

The library was built by means of 5' RACE. The sample was run on an Illumina HiSeq 2500. The second PCR ran for roughly 7 to 12 cycles and used a J-beta primer mix along with a sample-barcoded 5' primer. Each TCR beta cDNA molecule received a unique molecular identifier from a template-switch 5' adaptor carrying 12 random nucleotides. Each sample yielded at least 3 million CDR3-containing paired-end reads. First-strand cDNA was synthesized from all RNA with the Mint cDNA synthesis kit, primed by a TRBC-specific oligonucleotide. Following uracil-DNA glycosylase treatment, all cDNA underwent a first 18-cycle PCR with the universal primers M1SS and BC2_uni_R. Per the authors' processing: For normalization, 1 million high-quality reads, each with a distinct molecular identifier, were randomly selected from each sample. Instead of being binned into consensus sequences, reads with shared molecular identifiers were discarded. MiTCR, set to a Q25 quality threshold and the strictest error-elimination algorithm, was used for CDR3 identification, clonotype clustering and error correction. A nonparametric unseen species model with Euler transformation was used to estimate a lower bound on total TCR beta diversity. TCRdb handled the public reads itself, with Q25 trimming in fastp and clone calling in MiXCR, and kept productive beta chains. When rows share a CDR3 protein, they turn into one entry using the most common DNA and genes. TCRdb's processing, not the study's, gives the V and J calls here. The sample table lists over 600,000 distinct CDR3 sequences, 35% to 60% of them with a count of one. 15% to 20% of the sample is held by the ten biggest clonotypes.

General study outcomes and caveats: There was a strong correlation between observed TCR beta diversity and the percentage of naive T cells measured by flow cytometry. Total diversity estimates from one million sequenced T cells were considered lower bounds and underestimates. Because donor CMV infection status was unknown, age-related changes in expanded clonotypes were potentially confounded. As age increased, observed TCR beta diversity per million T cells dropped in a roughly linear way, and a significant reduction was already evident by age 40. The long-lived group showed more naive CD4+ T cells, fewer expanded clones and increased TCR diversity than the aged group, suggesting age selection. Because profiling used bulk unsorted PBMCs, naive and antigen-experienced compartments could not be compared conclusively.

Donors were 39 systemically healthy Caucasian individuals from Russia aged roughly 6 to 100 years. Approximately 10 milliliters of peripheral blood were collected from each donor into EDTA-treated Vacutainer tubes. Ficoll-Paque density-gradient centrifugation was used to isolate PBMCs, with at least 6 million per sample. Total RNA, at least 5 micrograms per sample, was extracted from PBMCs with Trizol reagent. The percentages of naive CD45RAhigh/CD27high T cells were determined by flow cytometry on a PBMC aliquot from every donor. The material sequenced was blood. This clonotype was obtained from a man of 80 years or more in good health. The chain is made from TRBV29-1 and TRBJ2-7; 8 middle bases align to TRBD2. The DNA reads TGCAGCGTGCGGACTAGCTTCTCCTACGAGCAGTACTTC. This yields the protein CSVRTSFSYEQYF.